The source of this T cell receptor (beta chain) is a study of cytomegalovirus exposure and HLA in healthy donors. The study ran its PCR with 60 Vbeta and 13 Jbeta primers. The repertoire was sequenced with immunoSEQ multiplex PCR; TCRdb's copy has only in-frame clones and lacks some. The listing records about 84,000 clones. Germline CDR1 is SGHAT and CDR2 is FQDESV (reference sequence). J was trimmed by 5 bases and V by 7 bases; bases with no gene match: 9. This CDR3 spans 14 amino acids. V is TRBV11-1 and J is TRBJ2-5, with 8 nucleotides matching TRBD1. The clonotype originates from a man aged 50 to 59 in good health and CMV-seronegative. Sequenced: PBMCs. Written as DNA, the CDR3 is TGTGCCAGCACTATTGAACAGGGGGGTGAGACCCAGTACTTC. This codes for CASTIEQGGETQYF.